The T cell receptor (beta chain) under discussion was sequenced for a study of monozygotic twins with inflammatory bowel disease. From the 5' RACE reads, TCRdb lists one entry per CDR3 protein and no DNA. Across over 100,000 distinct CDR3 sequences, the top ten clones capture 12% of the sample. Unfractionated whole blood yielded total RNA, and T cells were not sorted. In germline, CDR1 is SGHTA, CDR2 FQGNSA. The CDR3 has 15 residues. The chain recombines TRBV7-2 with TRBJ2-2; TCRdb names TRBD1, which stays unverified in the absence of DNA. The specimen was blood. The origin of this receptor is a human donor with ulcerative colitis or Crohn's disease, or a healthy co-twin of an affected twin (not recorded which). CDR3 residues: CASSPGGALTGELFF.